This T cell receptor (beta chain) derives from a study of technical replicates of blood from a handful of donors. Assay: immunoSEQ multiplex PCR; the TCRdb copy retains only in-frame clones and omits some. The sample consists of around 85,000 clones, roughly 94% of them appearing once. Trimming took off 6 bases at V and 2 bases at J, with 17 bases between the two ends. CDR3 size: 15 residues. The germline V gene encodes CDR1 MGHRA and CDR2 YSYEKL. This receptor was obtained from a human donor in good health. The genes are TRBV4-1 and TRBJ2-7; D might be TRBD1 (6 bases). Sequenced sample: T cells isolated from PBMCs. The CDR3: CASSPAGVSTYEQYF. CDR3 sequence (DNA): TGCGCCAGCAGTCCCGCAGGGGTCTCTACCTACGAGCAGTACTTC.